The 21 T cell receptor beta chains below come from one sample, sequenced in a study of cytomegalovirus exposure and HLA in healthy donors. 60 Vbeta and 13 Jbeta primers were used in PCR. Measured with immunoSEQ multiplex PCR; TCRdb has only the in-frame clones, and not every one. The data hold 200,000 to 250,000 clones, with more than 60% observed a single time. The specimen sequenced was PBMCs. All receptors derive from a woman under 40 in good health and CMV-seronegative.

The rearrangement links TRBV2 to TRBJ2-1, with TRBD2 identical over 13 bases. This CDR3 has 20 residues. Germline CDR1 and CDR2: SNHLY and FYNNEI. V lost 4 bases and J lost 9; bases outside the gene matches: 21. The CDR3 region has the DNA TGTGCCAGCAGTGGGTTCCTCTGGGGGACTAGCGGGACCCCAGCCCCTGAGCAGTTCTTC. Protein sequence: CASSGFLWGTSGTPAPEQFF.

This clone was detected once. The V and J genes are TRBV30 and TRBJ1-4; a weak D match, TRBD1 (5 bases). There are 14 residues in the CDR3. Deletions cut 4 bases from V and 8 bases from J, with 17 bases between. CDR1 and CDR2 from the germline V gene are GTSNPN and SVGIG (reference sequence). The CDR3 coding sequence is TGTGCCTGGACTCAACGGGGGGAGGTCGAAAAACTGTTTTTT. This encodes CAWTQRGEVEKLFF. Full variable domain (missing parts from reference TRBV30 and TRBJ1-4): SQTIHQWPATLVQPVGSPLSLECTVEGTSNPNLYWYRQAAGRGLQLLFYSVGIGQISSEVPQNLSASRPQDRQFILSSKKLLLSDSGFYLCAWTQRGEVEKLFFGSGTQLSVL.

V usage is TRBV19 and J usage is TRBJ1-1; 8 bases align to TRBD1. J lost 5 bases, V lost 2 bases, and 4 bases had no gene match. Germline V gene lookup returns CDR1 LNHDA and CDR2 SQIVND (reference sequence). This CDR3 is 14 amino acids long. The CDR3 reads CASSIQTGATEAFF. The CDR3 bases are TGTGCCAGTAGTATACAGACAGGGGCTACTGAAGCTTTCTTT.

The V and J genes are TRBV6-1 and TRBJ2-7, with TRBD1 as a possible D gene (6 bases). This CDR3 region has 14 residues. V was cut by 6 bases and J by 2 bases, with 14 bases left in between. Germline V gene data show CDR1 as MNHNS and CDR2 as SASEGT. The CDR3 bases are TGTGCCAGCAGCCAAGTAGGGGGAACCTACGAGCAGTACTTC. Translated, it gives CASSQVGGTYEQYF.

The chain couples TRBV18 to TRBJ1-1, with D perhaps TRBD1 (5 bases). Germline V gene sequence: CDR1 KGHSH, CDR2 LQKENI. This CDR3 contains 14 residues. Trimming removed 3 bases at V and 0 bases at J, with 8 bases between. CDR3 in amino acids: CASSPDSMNTEAFF. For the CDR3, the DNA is TGTGCCAGCTCACCCGACAGCATGAACACTGAAGCTTTCTTT.

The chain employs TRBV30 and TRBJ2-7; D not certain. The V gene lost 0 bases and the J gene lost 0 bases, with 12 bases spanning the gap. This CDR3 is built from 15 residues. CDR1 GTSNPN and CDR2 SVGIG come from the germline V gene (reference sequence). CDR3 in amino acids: CAWSVSSGYSYEQYF. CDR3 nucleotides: TGTGCCTGGAGTGTATCCTCCGGTTACTCCTACGAGCAGTACTTC.

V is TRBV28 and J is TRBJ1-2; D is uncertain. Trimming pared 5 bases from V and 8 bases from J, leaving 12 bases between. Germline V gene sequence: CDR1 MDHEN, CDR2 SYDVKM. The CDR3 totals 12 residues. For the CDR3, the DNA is TGTGCCAGCAGTCCGGAGTGGAGGGGCTACACCTTC. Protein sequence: CASSPEWRGYTF.

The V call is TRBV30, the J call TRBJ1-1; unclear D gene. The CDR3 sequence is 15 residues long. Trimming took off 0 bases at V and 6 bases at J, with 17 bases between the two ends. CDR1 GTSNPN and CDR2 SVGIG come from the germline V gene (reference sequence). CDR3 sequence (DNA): TGTGCCTGGAGTGTACGGATACTGGGCAAGGCTGAAGCTTTCTTT. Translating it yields CAWSVRILGKAEAFF.

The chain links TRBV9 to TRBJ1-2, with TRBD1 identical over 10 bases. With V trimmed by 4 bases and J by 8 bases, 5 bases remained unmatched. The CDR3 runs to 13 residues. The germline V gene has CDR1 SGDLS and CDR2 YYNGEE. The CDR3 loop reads CASSRDRGEGYTF. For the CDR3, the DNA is TGTGCCAGCAGCAGGGACAGGGGAGAGGGCTACACCTTC. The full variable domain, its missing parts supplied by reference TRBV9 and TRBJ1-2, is DSGVTQTPKHLITATGQRVTLRCSPRSGDLSVYWYQQSLDQGLQFLIQYYNGEERAKGNILERFSAQQFPDLHSELNLSSLELGDSALYFCASSRDRGEGYTFGSGTRLTVV.

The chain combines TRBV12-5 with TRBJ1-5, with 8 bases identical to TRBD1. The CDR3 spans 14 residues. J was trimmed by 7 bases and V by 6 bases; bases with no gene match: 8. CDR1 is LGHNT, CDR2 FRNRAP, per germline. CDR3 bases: TGTGCTAGTGGGGACAGGGCGCAAGGGCAGCCCCAGCATTTT. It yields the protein CASGDRAQGQPQHF.

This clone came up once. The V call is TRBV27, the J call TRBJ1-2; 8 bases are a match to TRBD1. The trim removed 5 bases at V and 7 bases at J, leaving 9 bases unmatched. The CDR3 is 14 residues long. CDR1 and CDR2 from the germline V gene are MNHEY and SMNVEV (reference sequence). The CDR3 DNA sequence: TGTGCCAGCAGTATACAGGGGGGAGTCTCTGGCTACACCTTC. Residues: CASSIQGGVSGYTF.

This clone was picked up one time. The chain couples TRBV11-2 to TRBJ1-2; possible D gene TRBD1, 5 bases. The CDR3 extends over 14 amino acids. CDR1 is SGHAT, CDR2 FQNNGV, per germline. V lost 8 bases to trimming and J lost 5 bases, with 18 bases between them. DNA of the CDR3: TGTGCCAGCCAGCAAGGGGCAGTCGGTTATGGCTACACCTTC. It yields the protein CASQQGAVGYGYTF.

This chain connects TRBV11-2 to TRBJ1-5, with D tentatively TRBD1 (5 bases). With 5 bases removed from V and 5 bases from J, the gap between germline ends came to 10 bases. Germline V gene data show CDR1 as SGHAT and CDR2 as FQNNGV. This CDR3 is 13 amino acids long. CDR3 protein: CASSLFRDQPQHF. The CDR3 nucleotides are TGTGCCAGCAGCCTTTTCAGGGATCAGCCCCAGCATTTT. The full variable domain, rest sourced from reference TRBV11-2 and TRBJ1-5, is EAGVAQSPRYKIIEKRQSVAFWCNPISGHATLYWYQQILGQGPKLLIQFQNNGVVDDSQLPKDRFSAERLKGVDSTLKIQPAKLEDSAVYLCASSLFRDQPQHFGDGTRLSIL.

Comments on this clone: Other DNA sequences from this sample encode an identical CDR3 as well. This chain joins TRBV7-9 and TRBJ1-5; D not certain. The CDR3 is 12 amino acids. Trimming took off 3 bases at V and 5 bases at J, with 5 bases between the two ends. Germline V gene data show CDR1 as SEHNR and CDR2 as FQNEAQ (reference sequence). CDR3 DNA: TGTGCCAGCAGCTTGGGCGATCAGCCCCAGCATTTT. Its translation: CASSLGDQPQHF. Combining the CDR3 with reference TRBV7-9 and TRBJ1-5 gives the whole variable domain DTGVSQNPRHKITKRGQNVTFRCDPISEHNRLYWYRQTLGQGPEFLTYFQNEAQLEKSRLLSDRFSAERPKGSFSTLEIQRTEQGDSAMYLCASSLGDQPQHFGDGTRLSIL.

The CDR3 loop reads CASSLAYGTGGLNYEQYF. The DNA of the CDR3 is TGCGCCAGCAGCTTAGCATACGGTACGGGGGGACTAAACTACGAGCAGTACTTC. This sequence joins TRBV5-1 and TRBJ2-7; 7 bases align to TRBD2. The germline CDR1 and CDR2 sequences are SGHRS and YFSETQ. V lost 2 bases to trimming and J lost 3 bases; unmatched junction nucleotides: 17. The CDR3 has 18 amino acids.

CDR3 nucleotides: TGTGCCAGCAGCTTAGCGGGACAGTACGAGCAGTACTTC. This codes for CASSLAGQYEQYF. The chain joins TRBV7-2 to TRBJ2-5, with TRBD1 matching over 7 bases. The J call may be faulty, since TRBJ2-7 better matches the DNA end. The CDR3 runs 13 residues. The V gene's germline CDR1 is SGHTA and CDR2 FQGNSA.

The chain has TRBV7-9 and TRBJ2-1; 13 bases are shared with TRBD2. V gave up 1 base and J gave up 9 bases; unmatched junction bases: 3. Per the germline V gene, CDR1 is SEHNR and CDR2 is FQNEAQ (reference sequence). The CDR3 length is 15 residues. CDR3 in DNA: TGTGCCAGCAGCTTAGAGGGACTAGCGGGAAGTGAGCAGTTCTTC. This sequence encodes CASSLEGLAGSEQFF. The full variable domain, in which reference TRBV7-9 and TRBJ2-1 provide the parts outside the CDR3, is DTGVSQNPRHKITKRGQNVTFRCDPISEHNRLYWYRQTLGQGPEFLTYFQNEAQLEKSRLLSDRFSAERPKGSFSTLEIQRTEQGDSAMYLCASSLEGLAGSEQFFGPGTRLTVL.

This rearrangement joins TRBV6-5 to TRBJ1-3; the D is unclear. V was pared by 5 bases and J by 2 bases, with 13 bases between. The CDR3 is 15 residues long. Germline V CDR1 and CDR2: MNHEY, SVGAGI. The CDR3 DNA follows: TGTGCCAGCAGTCCCCGACTCCCCGCTGGAAACACCATATATTTT. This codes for CASSPRLPAGNTIYF.

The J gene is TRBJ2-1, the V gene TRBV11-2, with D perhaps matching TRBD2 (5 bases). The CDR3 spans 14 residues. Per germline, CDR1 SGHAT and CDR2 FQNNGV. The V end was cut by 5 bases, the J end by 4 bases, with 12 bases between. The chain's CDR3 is CASSASGLYNEQFF. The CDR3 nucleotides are TGTGCCAGCAGCGCAAGTGGACTTTACAATGAGCAGTTCTTC.

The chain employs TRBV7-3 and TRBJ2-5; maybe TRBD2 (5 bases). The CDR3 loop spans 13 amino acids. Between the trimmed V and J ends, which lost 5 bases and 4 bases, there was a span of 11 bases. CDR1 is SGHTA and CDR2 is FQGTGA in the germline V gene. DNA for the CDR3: TGTGCCAGCAGCAGCGGTCCGGGAGAGACCCAGTACTTC. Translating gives CASSSGPGETQYF.

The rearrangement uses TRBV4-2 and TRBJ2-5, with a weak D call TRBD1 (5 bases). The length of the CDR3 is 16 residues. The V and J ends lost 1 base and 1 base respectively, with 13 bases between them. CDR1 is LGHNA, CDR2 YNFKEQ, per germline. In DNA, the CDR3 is TGTGCCAGCAGCCAAGGTAACAGGATGCCCCAAGAGACCCAGTACTTC. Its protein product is CASSQGNRMPQETQYF.